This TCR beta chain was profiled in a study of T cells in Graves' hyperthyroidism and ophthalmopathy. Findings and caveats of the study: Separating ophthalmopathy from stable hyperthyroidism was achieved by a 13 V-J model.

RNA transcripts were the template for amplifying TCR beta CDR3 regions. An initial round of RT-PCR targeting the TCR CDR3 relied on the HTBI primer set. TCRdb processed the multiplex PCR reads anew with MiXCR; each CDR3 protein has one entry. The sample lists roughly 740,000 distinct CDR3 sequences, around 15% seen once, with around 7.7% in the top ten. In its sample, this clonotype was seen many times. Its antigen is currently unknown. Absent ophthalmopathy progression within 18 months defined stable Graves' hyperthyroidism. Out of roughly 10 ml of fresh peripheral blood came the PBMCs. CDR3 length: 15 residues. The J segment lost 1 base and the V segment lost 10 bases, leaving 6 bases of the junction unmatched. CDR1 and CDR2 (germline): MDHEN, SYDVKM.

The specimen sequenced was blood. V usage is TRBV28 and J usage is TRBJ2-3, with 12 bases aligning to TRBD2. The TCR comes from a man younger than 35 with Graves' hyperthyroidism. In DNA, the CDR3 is TGTGCCACCTATCTAGCGGGAGGGGGCACAGATACGCAGTATTTT. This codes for CATYLAGGGTDTQYF.